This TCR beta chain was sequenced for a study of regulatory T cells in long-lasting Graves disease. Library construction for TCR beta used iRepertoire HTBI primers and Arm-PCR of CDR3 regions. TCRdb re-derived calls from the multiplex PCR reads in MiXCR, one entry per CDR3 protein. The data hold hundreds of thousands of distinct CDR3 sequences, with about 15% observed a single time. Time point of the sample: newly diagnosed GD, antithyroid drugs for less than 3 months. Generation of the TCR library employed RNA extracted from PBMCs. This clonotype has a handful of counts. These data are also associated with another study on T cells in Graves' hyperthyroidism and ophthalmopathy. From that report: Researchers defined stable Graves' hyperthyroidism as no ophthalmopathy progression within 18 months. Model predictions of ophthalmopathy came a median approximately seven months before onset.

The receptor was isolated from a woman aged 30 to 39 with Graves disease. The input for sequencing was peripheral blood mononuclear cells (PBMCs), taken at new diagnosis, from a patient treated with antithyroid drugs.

Written as DNA, the CDR3 is TGTGCCAGCAGCCCCGGGACAGGGGGAGCCTACAATGAGCAGTTCTTC. Protein: CASSPGTGGAYNEQFF. The chain is built from TRBV3-1 and TRBJ2-1; 11 bases match TRBD1. The CDR3 is 16 residues long. Losses at the gene ends were 4 bases for V and 2 bases for J; bases not matched to a gene: 4. Germline V gene data show CDR1 as LGHDT and CDR2 as YNNKEL (reference sequence).